This T cell receptor beta chain was identified in a study of response to subunit inactivated influenza vaccine. One entry per CDR3 protein, called by TCRdb with MiXCR from the RT-PCR reads. The sample carries 600,000 to 700,000 distinct CDR3 sequences, 14% recorded once. This CDR3 comprises 14 residues. The germline V gene encodes CDR1 SQVTM and CDR2 ANQGSEA. Trimming removed 2 bases at V and 1 base at J, with 10 bases between. General study findings and limits: The study's authors posited that every seasonal influenza vaccination enlists few new T cells.

In its sample, this clonotype was seen many times. What it recognizes is unknown. The clonotype originates from a man aged 45-60 years who received an inactivated influenza vaccine. The input for sequencing was PBMCs from blood, taken 14 days before vaccination. The gene calls are TRBV29-1 and TRBJ2-3; possibly TRBD1 for D (5 bases). CDR3 sequence (DNA): TGCAGCGTTGAAAGGAAACAGGGCACAGATACGCAGTATTTT. Translated, it gives CSVERKQGTDTQYF.